The rows below give T cell receptor beta chains drawn from one sample of a study of blood T cell repertoires in COVID-19. Libraries were prepared by immunoSEQ multiplex PCR; TCRdb keeps only in-frame clonotypes and omits some of them. Seen here are about 150,000 clones, around 84% observed once, and the top ten hold around 9.8%. Sequencing used peripheral blood. Receptors originate from a woman between 45 and 60 years old with acute or convalescent COVID-19. Both conserved end residues are part of each CDR3. Fields, in order: J gene, clone size, V gene, D gene, CDR3 protein, CDR3 DNA. The D gene is left open where the match is weak. For some rows the clone size is stated as once, few or many, or as a class when expanded; others skip it.

J: TRBJ1-6; size: .; V: TRBV6-5; D: .; CDR3: CASSLYSPLHF; DNA: TGTGCCAGCAGTCTATATTCACCCCTCCACTTT
J: TRBJ1-1; size: .; V: TRBV7-2; D: .; CDR3: CASSLASKAFF; DNA: TGTGCCAGCAGCTTAGCGAGTAAAGCTTTCTTT
J: TRBJ2-1; size: few; V: TRBV13; D: .; CDR3: CASSLVASNEQFF; DNA: TGTGCCAGCAGCTTAGTAGCGTCCAATGAGCAGTTCTTC
J: TRBJ1-1; size: .; V: TRBV4-3; D: TRBD1; CDR3: CASSQGQGRGEAFF; DNA: TGCGCCAGCAGCCAGGGACAGGGAAGGGGGGAAGCTTTCTTT
J: TRBJ2-7; size: .; V: TRBV6-2/TRBV6-3; D: TRBD2; CDR3: CASSYELAGEAHYF; DNA: TGTGCCAGCAGTTATGAACTAGCGGGGGAAGCCCATTACTTC
J: TRBJ1-1; size: .; V: TRBV3-1/TRBV3-2; D: .; CDR3: CASSQAGEAFF; DNA: TGTGCCAGCAGCCAAGCAGGGGAAGCTTTCTTT
J: TRBJ2-7; size: .; V: TRBV2; D: .; CDR3: CASSDGLASGGEQYF; DNA: TGTGCCAGCAGTGATGGGCTAGCTTCAGGAGGCGAGCAGTACTTC
J: TRBJ1-3; size: .; V: TRBV20-1; D: TRBD1; CDR3: CSASRPGQGTGNTIYF; DNA: TGCAGTGCCAGTAGACCGGGACAGGGGACTGGAAACACCATATATTTT
J: TRBJ2-5; size: .; V: TRBV5-4; D: TRBD2; CDR3: CASSPGTSQETQYF; DNA: TGTGCCAGCAGCCCTGGGACTAGCCAAGAGACCCAGTACTTC
J: TRBJ2-7; size: .; V: TRBV25-1; D: .; CDR3: CATRQDLEEQYF; DNA: TGTGCCACTCGTCAGGACTTAGAGGAGCAGTACTTC
J: TRBJ1-2; size: .; V: TRBV29-1; D: .; CDR3: CSVLGGFF; DNA: TGCAGCGTTCTGGGGGGGTTCTTC
J: TRBJ1-4; size: .; V: TRBV5-5; D: .; CDR3: CASSGSVARANEKLFF; DNA: TGTGCCAGCAGCGGATCGGTAGCGCGGGCAAATGAAAAACTGTTTTTT
J: TRBJ2-3; size: .; V: TRBV10-3; D: .; CDR3: CAISGVLGAAEYTDTQYF; DNA: TGTGCCATCAGTGGGGTGTTAGGGGCCGCTGAATACACAGATACGCAGTATTTT
J: TRBJ1-1; size: .; V: TRBV3-1/TRBV3-2; D: TRBD1; CDR3: CASSQPDWTGSSNTEAFF; DNA: TGTGCCAGCAGCCAGCCCGATTGGACAGGGTCGAGCAACACTGAAGCTTTCTTT
J: TRBJ1-5; size: .; V: TRBV28; D: .; CDR3: CATTTGNQPQHF; DNA: TGTGCCACTACGACAGGCAATCAGCCCCAGCATTTT
J: TRBJ1-2; size: .; V: TRBV27; D: .; CDR3: CASRRTASANYGYTF; DNA: TGTGCCAGCAGGAGGACAGCTTCAGCTAACTATGGCTACACCTTC
J: TRBJ2-2; size: .; V: TRBV7-8; D: .; CDR3: CASSPRTGELFF; DNA: TGTGCCAGCAGCCCCCGCACCGGGGAGCTGTTTTTT
J: TRBJ2-7; size: .; V: TRBV29-1; D: .; CDR3: CSVGQTYEQYF; DNA: TGCAGCGTTGGCCAGACCTACGAGCAGTACTTC
J: TRBJ2-3; size: .; V: TRBV6-2/TRBV6-3; D: TRBD2; CDR3: CASSPSGGASDTQYF; DNA: TGTGCCAGCAGTCCAAGCGGGGGGGCCTCAGATACGCAGTATTTT
J: TRBJ2-5; size: .; V: TRBV4-3; D: .; CDR3: CASSQDGTQYF; DNA: TGCGCCAGCAGCCAAGACGGGACCCAGTACTTC
J: TRBJ1-2; size: .; V: TRBV7-9; D: .; CDR3: CASSLATGPYGYTF; DNA: TGTGCCAGCAGCTTAGCTACAGGTCCCTATGGCTACACCTTC
J: TRBJ2-1; size: .; V: TRBV7-9; D: .; CDR3: CASSHGQNSNEQFF; DNA: TGTGCCAGCAGCCATGGACAGAATAGCAATGAGCAGTTCTTC
J: TRBJ2-3; size: .; V: TRBV5-6; D: TRBD1; CDR3: CASSPGTGSTDTQYF; DNA: TGTGCCAGCAGCCCAGGGACAGGCAGCACAGATACGCAGTATTTT
J: TRBJ2-7; size: .; V: TRBV6-5; D: TRBD2; CDR3: CASRLALGSYEQYF; DNA: TGTGCCAGCAGACTAGCGCTAGGGTCCTACGAGCAGTACTTC
J: TRBJ1-1; size: few; V: TRBV3-1/TRBV3-2; D: .; CDR3: CASSTRDRLAGAFF; DNA: TGTGCCAGCAGCACCCGAGACAGGCTCGCGGGTGCTTTCTTT
J: TRBJ1-6; size: .; V: TRBV28; D: .; CDR3: CASSFPTPLHF; DNA: TGTGCCAGCAGTTTTCCTACACCCCTCCACTTT
J: TRBJ1-2; size: .; V: TRBV27; D: .; CDR3: CASSLLSGNGHGYTF; DNA: TGTGCCAGCAGTTTATTATCGGGAAATGGTCATGGCTACACCTTC
J: TRBJ2-7; size: .; V: TRBV9; D: .; CDR3: CASSPGHSTDEQYF; DNA: TGTGCCAGCAGCCCGGGACACTCAACAGACGAGCAGTACTTC
J: TRBJ1-4; size: .; V: TRBV4-3; D: .; CDR3: CASSQEGQGRGEWEKLFF; DNA: TGCGCCAGCAGCCAAGAAGGGCAGGGTAGGGGTGAATGGGAAAAACTGTTTTTT
J: TRBJ1-2; size: .; V: TRBV28; D: TRBD1; CDR3: CASSLRSGAGGILGYTF; DNA: TGTGCCAGCAGTTTACGCTCCGGGGCAGGGGGGATCTTGGGCTACACCTTC
J: TRBJ2-7; size: .; V: TRBV4-2; D: .; CDR3: CASSPRTDSEQYF; DNA: TGTGCCAGCAGCCCGCGGACAGATAGCGAGCAGTACTTC
J: TRBJ2-1; size: .; V: TRBV7-2; D: TRBD2; CDR3: CASSPTSGGAKFNEQFF; DNA: TGTGCCAGCAGCCCGACTAGCGGGGGGGCCAAGTTTAATGAGCAGTTCTTC
J: TRBJ1-1; size: .; V: TRBV11-1; D: .; CDR3: CASSLTRADTEAFF; DNA: TGTGCCAGCAGCTTAACCAGGGCGGACACTGAAGCTTTCTTT
J: TRBJ1-1; size: .; V: TRBV25-1; D: .; CDR3: CASSEHGGNTEAFF; DNA: TGTGCCAGCAGTGAGCACGGGGGGAACACTGAAGCTTTCTTT
J: TRBJ2-1; size: .; V: TRBV27; D: TRBD1; CDR3: CASSFLGGRDEQFF; DNA: TGTGCCAGCAGTTTCTTAGGGGGCAGGGATGAGCAGTTCTTC
J: TRBJ2-7; size: .; V: TRBV28; D: TRBD2; CDR3: CASSLRLAGVGEQYF; DNA: TGTGCCAGCAGTTTGCGACTAGCGGGAGTGGGAGAGCAGTACTTC
J: TRBJ1-2; size: few; V: TRBV2; D: .; CDR3: CASSEGAGVFRDTF; DNA: TGTGCCAGCAGTGAAGGAGCAGGGGTGTTTAGGGACACCTTC
J: TRBJ1-5; size: few; V: TRBV7-2; D: TRBD1; CDR3: CASSPQGGPQHF; DNA: TGTGCCAGCAGCCCTCAGGGGGGGCCCCAGCATTTT
J: TRBJ1-1; size: once; V: TRBV18; D: .; CDR3: CASSLDLNTEAFF; DNA: TGTGCCAGCTCTTTGGACTTAAACACTGAAGCTTTCTTT
J: TRBJ2-3; size: .; V: TRBV5-1; D: TRBD2; CDR3: CASSPASGGGDTQYF; DNA: TGCGCCAGCAGCCCAGCAAGCGGGGGGGGAGATACGCAGTATTTT
J: TRBJ1-1; size: .; V: TRBV6-5; D: .; CDR3: CASSFHRDTRGAAFF; DNA: TGTGCCAGCAGTTTCCATCGGGACACCCGGGGAGCAGCTTTCTTT
J: TRBJ1-6; size: once; V: TRBV6-6; D: TRBD1; CDR3: CASRAGGSYNSPLHF; DNA: TGTGCCAGCAGAGCAGGGGGCTCCTATAATTCACCCCTCCACTTT
J: TRBJ1-1; size: .; V: TRBV5-4; D: .; CDR3: CASSLPGPENTEAFF; DNA: TGTGCCAGCAGCTTGCCAGGGCCTGAAAACACTGAAGCTTTCTTT
J: TRBJ1-4; size: .; V: TRBV9; D: .; CDR3: CASSLTGEVEKLFF; DNA: TGTGCCAGCAGCTTAACGGGGGAAGTGGAAAAACTGTTTTTT
J: TRBJ1-4; size: .; V: TRBV4-2; D: .; CDR3: CASSQEASSGNGLFF; DNA: TGTGCCAGCAGCCAAGAAGCCAGTTCGGGGAACGGACTGTTTTTT
J: TRBJ2-6; size: .; V: TRBV5-6; D: .; CDR3: CASTQEYTGLVSGANVLTF; DNA: TGTGCCAGCACACAGGAATATACAGGGCTAGTTTCTGGGGCCAACGTCCTGACTTTC
J: TRBJ2-7; size: .; V: TRBV5-1; D: .; CDR3: CASSPGGPRGQYF; DNA: TGCGCCAGCAGCCCCGGGGGGCCCAGGGGGCAGTACTTC
J: TRBJ1-2; size: .; V: TRBV6-4; D: TRBD1; CDR3: CASSESGTGAPNYGYTF; DNA: TGTGCCAGCAGTGAATCGGGGACAGGGGCCCCAAACTATGGCTACACCTTC
J: TRBJ2-7; size: .; V: TRBV4-2; D: TRBD1; CDR3: CASSQDRDRWSYEQYF; DNA: TGTGCCAGCAGCCAAGATCGGGACAGGTGGTCCTACGAGCAGTACTTC
J: TRBJ2-6; size: .; V: TRBV19; D: .; CDR3: CASSIPPRGTSGANVLTF; DNA: TGTGCCAGTAGTATTCCCCCCCGGGGGACCTCTGGGGCCAACGTCCTGACTTTC
J: TRBJ2-7; size: few; V: TRBV4-2; D: .; CDR3: CASSQEWSAGGGFYEQYF; DNA: TGTGCCAGCAGCCAAGAGTGGTCTGCCGGAGGAGGTTTCTACGAGCAGTACTTC
J: TRBJ2-3; size: .; V: TRBV5-1; D: .; CDR3: CASSLGLLRGTDTQYF; DNA: TGCGCCAGCAGCTTGGGACTTCTTCGGGGCACAGATACGCAGTATTTT
J: TRBJ2-7; size: few; V: TRBV2; D: TRBD1; CDR3: CASKGDRLSEQYF; DNA: TGTGCCAGCAAGGGGGACAGACTGAGCGAGCAGTACTTC